These 3 T cell receptor beta chains share one sample of origin, sequenced in a study of T cell responses to AZD1222 COVID-19 vaccine. TCRdb's copy holds only in-frame clones and misses some; the assay was immunoSEQ multiplex PCR. The table includes some 120,000 clones, approximately 87% detected once. This specimen consisted of peripheral blood, obtained on day 0 of AZD1222 vaccination. The receptor set was obtained from an adult in good health.

The chain links TRBV7-9 to TRBJ2-2; weak D call: TRBD1 (7 bases). CDR1 and CDR2 (germline): SEHNR, FQNEAQ (reference sequence). This CDR3 comprises 17 residues. Trimming shortened V by 5 bases and J by 0 bases, and 16 bases separated the two germline ends. DNA of the CDR3: TGTGCCAGCAGCGGGACCAGGGGGGCGTCGAACACCGGGGAGCTGTTTTTT. Its translation is CASSGTRGASNTGELFF.

This clone has only a few counts. The V and J genes are TRBV11-3 and TRBJ2-7; possible D gene TRBD2, 5 bases. CDR1 and CDR2 from the germline V gene are SGHNT and YENEEA. Trimming stripped 5 bases from V and 0 bases from J, with 14 bases between. CDR3 size: 15 residues. The CDR3 is CASSIAAATSYEQYF. In DNA form, the CDR3 reads TGTGCCAGCAGCATAGCAGCGGCCACCTCCTACGAGCAGTACTTC.

J is TRBJ2-6 and V is TRBV27, with 8 bases that match TRBD1. J was trimmed by 2 bases and V by 5 bases; bases with no gene match: 8. CDR1 MNHEY and CDR2 SMNVEV come from the germline V gene (reference sequence). The CDR3 runs to 17 residues. The CDR3 sequence: CASSLLDRAPGANVLTF. CDR3 DNA sequence: TGTGCCAGCAGTCTCCTGGACAGGGCCCCTGGGGCCAACGTCCTGACTTTC.